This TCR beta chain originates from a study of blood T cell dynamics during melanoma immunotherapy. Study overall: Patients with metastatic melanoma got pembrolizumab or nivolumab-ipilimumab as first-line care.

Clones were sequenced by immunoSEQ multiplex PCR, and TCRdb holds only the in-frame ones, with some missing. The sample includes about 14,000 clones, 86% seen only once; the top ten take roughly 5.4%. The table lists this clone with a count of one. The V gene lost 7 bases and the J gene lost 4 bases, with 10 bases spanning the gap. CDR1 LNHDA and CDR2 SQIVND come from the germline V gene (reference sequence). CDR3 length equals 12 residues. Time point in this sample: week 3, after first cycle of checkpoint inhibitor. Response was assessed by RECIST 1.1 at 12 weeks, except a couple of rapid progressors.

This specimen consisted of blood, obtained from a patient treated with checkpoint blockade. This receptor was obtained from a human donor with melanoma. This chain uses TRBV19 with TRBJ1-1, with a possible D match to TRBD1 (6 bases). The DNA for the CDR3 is TGTGCCAGTACTGAAGGGGGCACTGAAGCTTTCTTT. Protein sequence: CASTEGGTEAFF.